These 4 T cell receptor beta chains originate from one sample sequenced in a study of cytomegalovirus exposure and HLA in healthy donors. Data came from immunoSEQ multiplex PCR; TCRdb stores just in-frame clones and leaves some out. The sample contains approximately 220,000 clones, around nine tenths of which appear only once. Sample: PBMCs. The source is a woman aged 18-29 years in good health and CMV-seronegative.

The chain is built from TRBV27 and TRBJ1-1, with a tentative D call TRBD1 (5 bases). Trimming took 3 bases from V and 5 from J, leaving 13 bases between them. The CDR3 extends over 14 amino acids. Germline CDR1 and CDR2: MNHEY and SMNVEV (reference sequence). CDR3 nucleotide sequence: TGTGCCAGCAGTTTTCAGGGTAGGATGACTGAAGCTTTCTTT. Amino acid sequence: CASSFQGRMTEAFF.

This chain joins TRBV27 and TRBJ2-2; possibly TRBD1 for D (6 bases). Germline V gives CDR1 MNHEY, CDR2 SMNVEV (reference sequence). The CDR3 length is 15 residues. The ends were cut back, 4 bases at V and 1 base at J, with 10 bases in the middle. For the CDR3, the DNA is TGTGCCAGCAGTTCCGGGACAATGAACACCGGGGAGCTGTTTTTT. Amino acids: CASSSGTMNTGELFF.

The chain recombines TRBV19 with TRBJ2-7; TRBD1 is a possible D gene (5 bases). Germline CDR1 LNHDA, CDR2 SQIVND (reference sequence). This CDR3 is 13 amino acids long. V was trimmed by 4 bases and J by 6 bases, leaving 13 bases between them. The CDR3 DNA reads TGTGCCAGTAGTAACCAGGGAAAGGCCGAGCAGTACTTC. This gives the protein CASSNQGKAEQYF.

The rearrangement uses TRBV9 and TRBJ2-7; 12 bases align to TRBD2. The trim removed 4 bases at V and 1 base at J, leaving 3 bases unmatched. The CDR3 is made up of 15 amino acids. CDR1 is SGDLS, CDR2 YYNGEE, per germline. The CDR3 DNA is TGTGCCAGCAGCCTCGGACTAGCGGGATCCTACGAGCAGTACTTC. It translates to CASSLGLAGSYEQYF.